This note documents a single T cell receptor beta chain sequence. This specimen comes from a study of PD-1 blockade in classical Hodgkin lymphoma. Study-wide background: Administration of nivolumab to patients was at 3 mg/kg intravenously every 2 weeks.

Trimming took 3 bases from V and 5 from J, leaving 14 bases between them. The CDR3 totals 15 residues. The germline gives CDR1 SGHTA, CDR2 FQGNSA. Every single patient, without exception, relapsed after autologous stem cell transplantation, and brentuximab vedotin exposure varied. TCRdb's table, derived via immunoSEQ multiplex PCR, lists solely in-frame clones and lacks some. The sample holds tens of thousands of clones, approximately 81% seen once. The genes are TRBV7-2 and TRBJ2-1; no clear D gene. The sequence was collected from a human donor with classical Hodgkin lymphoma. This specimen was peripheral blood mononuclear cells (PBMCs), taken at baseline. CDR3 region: CASSFRPAADNEQFF. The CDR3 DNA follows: TGTGCCAGCAGCTTCCGGCCGGCGGCGGACAATGAGCAGTTCTTC.